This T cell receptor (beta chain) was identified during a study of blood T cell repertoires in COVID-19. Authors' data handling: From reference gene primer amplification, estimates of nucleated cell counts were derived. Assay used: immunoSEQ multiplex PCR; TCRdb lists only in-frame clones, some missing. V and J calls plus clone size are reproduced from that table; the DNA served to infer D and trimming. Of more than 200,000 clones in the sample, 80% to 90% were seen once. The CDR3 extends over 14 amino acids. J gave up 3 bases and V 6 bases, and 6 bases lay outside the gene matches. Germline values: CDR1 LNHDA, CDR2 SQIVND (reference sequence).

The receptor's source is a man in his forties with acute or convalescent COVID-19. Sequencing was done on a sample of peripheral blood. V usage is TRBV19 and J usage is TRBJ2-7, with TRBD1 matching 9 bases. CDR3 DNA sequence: TGTGCCAGTAGGATGAGGACAGGGGACTACGAGCAGTACTTC. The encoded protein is CASRMRTGDYEQYF.